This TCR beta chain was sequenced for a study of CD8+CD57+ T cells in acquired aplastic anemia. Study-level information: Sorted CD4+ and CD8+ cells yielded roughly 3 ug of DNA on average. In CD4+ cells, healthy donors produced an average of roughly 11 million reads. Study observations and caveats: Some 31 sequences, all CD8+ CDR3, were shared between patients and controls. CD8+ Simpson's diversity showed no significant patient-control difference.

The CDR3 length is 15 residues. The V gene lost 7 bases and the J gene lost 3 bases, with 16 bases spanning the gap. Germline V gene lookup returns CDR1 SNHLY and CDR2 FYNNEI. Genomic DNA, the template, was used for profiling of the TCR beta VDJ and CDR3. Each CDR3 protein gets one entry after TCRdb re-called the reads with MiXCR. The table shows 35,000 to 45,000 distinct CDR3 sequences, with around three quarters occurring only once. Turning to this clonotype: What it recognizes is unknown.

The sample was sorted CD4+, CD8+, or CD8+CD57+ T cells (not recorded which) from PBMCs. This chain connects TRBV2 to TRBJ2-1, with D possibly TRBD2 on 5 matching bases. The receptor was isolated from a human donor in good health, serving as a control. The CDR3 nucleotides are TGTGCCAGCAAACCGAGGGTAGGCAACTACAATGAGCAGTTCTTC. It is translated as CASKPRVGNYNEQFF.